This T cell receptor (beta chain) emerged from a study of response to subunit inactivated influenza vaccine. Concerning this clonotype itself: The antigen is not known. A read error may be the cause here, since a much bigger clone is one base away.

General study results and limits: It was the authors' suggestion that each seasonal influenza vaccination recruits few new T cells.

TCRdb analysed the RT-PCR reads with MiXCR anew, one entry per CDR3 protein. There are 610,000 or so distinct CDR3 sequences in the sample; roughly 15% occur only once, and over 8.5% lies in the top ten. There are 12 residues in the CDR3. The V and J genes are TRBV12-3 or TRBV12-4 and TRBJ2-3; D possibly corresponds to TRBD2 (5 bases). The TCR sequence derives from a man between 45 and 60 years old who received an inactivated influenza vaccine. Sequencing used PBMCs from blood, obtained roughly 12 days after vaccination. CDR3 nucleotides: TGTGCCATCGACAAAAAGGGAGATACGCTGTATTTT. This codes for CAIDKKGDTLYF.